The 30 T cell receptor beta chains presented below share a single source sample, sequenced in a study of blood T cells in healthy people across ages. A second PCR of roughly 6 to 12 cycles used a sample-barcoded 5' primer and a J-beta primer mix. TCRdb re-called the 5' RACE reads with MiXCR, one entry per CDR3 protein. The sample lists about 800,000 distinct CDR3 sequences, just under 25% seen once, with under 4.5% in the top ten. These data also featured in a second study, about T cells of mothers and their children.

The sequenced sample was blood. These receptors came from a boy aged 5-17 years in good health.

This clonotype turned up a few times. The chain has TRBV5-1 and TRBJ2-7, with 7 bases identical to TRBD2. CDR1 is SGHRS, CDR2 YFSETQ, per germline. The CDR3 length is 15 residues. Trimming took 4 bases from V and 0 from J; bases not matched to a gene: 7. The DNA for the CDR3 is TGCGCCAGCAGCCCCGTGGGAGGGAGCTCCTACGAGCAGTACTTC. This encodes CASSPVGGSSYEQYF.

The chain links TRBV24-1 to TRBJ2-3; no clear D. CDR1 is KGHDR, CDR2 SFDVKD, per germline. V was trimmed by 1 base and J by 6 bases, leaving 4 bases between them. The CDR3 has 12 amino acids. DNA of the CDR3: TGTGCCACCAGTGATTTTCGTGATACGCAGTATTTT. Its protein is CATSDFRDTQYF.

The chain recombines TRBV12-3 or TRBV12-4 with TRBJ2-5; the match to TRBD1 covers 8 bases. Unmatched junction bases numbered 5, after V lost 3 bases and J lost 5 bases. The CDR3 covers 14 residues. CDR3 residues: CASSFSQGAETQYF. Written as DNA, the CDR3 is TGTGCCAGCAGTTTTAGTCAGGGGGCGGAGACCCAGTACTTC.

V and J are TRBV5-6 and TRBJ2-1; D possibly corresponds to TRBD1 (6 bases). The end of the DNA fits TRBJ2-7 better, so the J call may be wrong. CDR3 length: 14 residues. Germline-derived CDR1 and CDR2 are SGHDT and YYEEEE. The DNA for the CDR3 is TGTGCCAGCAGAACTACCTGGACAGTCTACGAGCAGTACTTC. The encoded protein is CASRTTWTVYEQYF.

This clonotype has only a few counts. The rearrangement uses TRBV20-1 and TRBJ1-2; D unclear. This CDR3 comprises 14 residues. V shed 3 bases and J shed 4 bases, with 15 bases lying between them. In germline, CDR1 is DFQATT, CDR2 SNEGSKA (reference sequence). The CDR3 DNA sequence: TGCAGTGCTAGGGACTCAGGACGGTTCTATGGCTACACCTTC. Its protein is CSARDSGRFYGYTF.

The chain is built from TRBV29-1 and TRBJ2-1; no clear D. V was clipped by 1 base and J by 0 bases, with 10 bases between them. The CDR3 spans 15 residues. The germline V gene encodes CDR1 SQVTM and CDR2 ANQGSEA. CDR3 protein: CSVEGPRDSYNEQFF. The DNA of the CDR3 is TGCAGCGTTGAAGGGCCCCGAGACTCCTACAATGAGCAGTTCTTC.

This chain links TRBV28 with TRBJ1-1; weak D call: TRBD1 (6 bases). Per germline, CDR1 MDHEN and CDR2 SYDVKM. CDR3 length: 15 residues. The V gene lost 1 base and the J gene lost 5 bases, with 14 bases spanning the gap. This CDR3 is CASSLSYREGTEAFF. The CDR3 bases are TGTGCCAGCAGTTTATCCTACAGGGAGGGAACTGAAGCTTTCTTT.

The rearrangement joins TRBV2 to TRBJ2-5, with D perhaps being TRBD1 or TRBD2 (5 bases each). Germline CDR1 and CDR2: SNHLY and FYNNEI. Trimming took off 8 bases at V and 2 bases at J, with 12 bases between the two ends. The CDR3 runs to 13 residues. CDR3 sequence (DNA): TGTGCCAGCGGCCGGGACGGACAAGAGACCCAGTACTTC. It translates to CASGRDGQETQYF.

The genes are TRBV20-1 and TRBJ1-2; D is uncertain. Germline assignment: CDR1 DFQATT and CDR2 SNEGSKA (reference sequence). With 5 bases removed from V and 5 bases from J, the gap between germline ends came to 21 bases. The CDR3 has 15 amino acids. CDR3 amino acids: CSAGSTRASSYGYTF. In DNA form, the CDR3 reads TGCAGTGCTGGCTCAACTCGGGCCAGTTCGTATGGCTACACCTTC.

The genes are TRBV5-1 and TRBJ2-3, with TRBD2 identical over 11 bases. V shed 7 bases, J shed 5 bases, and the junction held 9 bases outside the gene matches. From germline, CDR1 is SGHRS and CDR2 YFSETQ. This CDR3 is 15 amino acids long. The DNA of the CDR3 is TGCGCCAGCTCCACTGGGACTAGCGGAGAAGATACGCAGTATTTT. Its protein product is CASSTGTSGEDTQYF.

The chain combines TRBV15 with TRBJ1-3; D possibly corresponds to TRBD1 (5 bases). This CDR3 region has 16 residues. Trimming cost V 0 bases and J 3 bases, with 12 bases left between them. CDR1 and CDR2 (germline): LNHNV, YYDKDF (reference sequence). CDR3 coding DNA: TGTGCCACCAGCAGAGACCGGGACGCCCTTGGAAACACCATATATTTT. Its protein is CATSRDRDALGNTIYF. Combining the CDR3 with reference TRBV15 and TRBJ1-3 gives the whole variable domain DAMVIQNPRYQVTQFGKPVTLSCSQTLNHNVMYWYQQKSSQAPKLLFHYYDKDFNNEADTPDNFQSRRPNTSFCFLDIRSPGLGDTAMYLCATSRDRDALGNTIYFGEGSWLTVV.

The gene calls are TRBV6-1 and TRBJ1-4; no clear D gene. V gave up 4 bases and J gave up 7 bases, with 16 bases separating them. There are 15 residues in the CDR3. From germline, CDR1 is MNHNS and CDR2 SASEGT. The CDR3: CASSGEVQRGEKLFF. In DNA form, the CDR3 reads TGTGCCAGCAGTGGAGAGGTCCAGCGGGGTGAAAAACTGTTTTTT.

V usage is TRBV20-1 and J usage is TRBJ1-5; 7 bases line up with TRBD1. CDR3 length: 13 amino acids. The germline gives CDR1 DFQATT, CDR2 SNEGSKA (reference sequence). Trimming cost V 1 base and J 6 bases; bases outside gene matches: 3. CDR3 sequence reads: CSARGQGAQPQHF. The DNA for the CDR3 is TGCAGTGCTAGAGGACAGGGCGCTCAGCCCCAGCATTTT.

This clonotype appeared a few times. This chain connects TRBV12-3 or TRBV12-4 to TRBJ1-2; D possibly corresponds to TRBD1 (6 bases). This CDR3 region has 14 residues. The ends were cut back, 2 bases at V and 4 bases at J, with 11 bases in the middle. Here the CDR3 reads CASSLSTGTYGYTF. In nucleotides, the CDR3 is TGTGCCAGCAGTTTATCTACAGGGACCTATGGCTACACCTTC.

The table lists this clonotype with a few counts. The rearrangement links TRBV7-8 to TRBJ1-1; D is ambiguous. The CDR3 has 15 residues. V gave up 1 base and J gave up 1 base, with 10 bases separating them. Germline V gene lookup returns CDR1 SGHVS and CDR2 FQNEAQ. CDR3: CASSLGWPGNTEAFF. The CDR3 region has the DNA TGTGCCAGCAGCTTAGGTTGGCCCGGGAACACTGAAGCTTTCTTT.

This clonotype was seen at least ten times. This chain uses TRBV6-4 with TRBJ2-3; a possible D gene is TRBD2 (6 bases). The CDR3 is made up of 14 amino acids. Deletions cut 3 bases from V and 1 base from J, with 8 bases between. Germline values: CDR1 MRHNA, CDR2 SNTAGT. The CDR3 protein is CASSEVAGTDTQYF. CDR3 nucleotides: TGTGCCAGCAGTGAAGTAGCGGGCACAGATACGCAGTATTTT.

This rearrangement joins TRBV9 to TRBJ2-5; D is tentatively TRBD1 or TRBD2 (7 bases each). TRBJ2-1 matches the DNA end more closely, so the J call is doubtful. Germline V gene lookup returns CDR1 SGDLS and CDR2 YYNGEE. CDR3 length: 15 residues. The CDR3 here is CASSVGQGGLGEQFF. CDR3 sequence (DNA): TGTGCCAGCAGCGTAGGGCAGGGGGGGCTCGGGGAGCAGTTCTTC.

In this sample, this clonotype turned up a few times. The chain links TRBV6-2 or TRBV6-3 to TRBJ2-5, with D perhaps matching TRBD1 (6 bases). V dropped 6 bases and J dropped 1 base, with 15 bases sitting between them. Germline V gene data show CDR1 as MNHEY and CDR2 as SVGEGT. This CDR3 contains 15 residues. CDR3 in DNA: TGTGCCAGCAGCCAAATAACAGGGTTCCAAGAGACCCAGTACTTC. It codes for CASSQITGFQETQYF.

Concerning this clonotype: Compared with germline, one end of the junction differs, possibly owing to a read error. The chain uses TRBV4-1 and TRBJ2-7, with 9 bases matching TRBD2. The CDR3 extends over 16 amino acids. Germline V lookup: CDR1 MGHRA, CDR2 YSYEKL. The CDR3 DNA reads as TGCGCCAGCAGACAAGATAGGCTAGCGGGATCCTACGAGCAGTACTTC. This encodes CASRQDRLAGSYEQYF.

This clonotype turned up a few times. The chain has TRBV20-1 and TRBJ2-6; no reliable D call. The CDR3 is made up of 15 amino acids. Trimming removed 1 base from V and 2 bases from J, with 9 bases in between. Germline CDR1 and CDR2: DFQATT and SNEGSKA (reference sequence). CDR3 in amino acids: CSARAPGPGANVLTF. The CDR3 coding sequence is TGCAGTGCTAGAGCTCCAGGCCCTGGGGCCAACGTCCTGACTTTC.

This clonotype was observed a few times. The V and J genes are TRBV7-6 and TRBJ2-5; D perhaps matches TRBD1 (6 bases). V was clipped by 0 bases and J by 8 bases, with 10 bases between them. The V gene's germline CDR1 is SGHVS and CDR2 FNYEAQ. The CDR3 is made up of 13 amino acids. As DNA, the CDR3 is TGTGCCAGCAGCTTAGCCCAAGGGGGAACCCAGTACTTC. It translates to CASSLAQGGTQYF.

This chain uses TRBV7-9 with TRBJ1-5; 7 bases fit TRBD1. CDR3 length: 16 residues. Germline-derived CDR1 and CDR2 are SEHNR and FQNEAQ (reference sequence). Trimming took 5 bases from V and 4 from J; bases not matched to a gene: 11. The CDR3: CASSMQGVGGNQPQHF. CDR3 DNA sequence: TGTGCCAGCAGCATGCAGGGGGTTGGTGGAAATCAGCCCCAGCATTTT.

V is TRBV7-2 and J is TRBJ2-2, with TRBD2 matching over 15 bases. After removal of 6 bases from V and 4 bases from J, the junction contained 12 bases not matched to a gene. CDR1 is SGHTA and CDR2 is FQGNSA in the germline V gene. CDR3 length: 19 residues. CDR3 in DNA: TGTGCCAGCAGACCTCCCGGACTAGCGGGGGGGCGCGGCACCGGGGAGCTGTTTTTT. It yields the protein CASRPPGLAGGRGTGELFF.

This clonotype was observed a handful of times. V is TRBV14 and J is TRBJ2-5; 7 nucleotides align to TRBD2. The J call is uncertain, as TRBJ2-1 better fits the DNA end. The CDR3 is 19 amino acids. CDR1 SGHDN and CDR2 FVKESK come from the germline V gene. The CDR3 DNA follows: TGTGCCAGCAGCCAAGATCTTAGAAACGGGACTACCCAATACAATGAGCAGTTCTTC. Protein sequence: CASSQDLRNGTTQYNEQFF.

The CDR3 region is CASSLGVLASGVGETQYF. In DNA form, the CDR3 reads TGTGCCAGCAGCTTAGGGGTTCTAGCTAGCGGGGTGGGGGAGACCCAGTACTTC. The chain recombines TRBV7-2 with TRBJ2-5, with 9 bases identical to TRBD2. Germline V gene data show CDR1 as SGHTA and CDR2 as FQGNSA. The junction had 14 bases not matched to a gene; V was cut back by 1 base and J by 5 bases. The CDR3 is 18 residues long.

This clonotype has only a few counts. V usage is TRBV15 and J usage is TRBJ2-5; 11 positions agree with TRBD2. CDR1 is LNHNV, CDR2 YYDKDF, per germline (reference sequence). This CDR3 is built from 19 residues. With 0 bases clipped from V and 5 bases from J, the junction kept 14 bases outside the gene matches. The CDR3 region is CATSRDSASGRTVSETQYF. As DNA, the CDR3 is TGTGCCACCAGCAGAGATTCGGCTAGCGGGAGGACCGTTTCTGAGACCCAGTACTTC.

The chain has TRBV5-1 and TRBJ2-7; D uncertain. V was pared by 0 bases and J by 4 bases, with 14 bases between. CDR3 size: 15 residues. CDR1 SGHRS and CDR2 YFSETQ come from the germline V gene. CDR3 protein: CASSLGGGAAYEQYF. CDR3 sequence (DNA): TGCGCCAGCAGCTTGGGAGGCGGTGCCGCTTACGAGCAGTACTTC.

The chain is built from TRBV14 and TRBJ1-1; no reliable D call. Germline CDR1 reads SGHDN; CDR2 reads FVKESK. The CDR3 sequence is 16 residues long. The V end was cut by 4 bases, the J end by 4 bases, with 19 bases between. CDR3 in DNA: TGTGCCAGCAGCCTGATCGGACGGCCGGTTGGCACTGAAGCTTTCTTT. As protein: CASSLIGRPVGTEAFF.

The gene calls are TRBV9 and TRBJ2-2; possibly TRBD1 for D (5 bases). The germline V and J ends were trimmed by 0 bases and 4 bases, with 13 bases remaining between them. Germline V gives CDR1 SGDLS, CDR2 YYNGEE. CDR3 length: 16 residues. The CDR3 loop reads CASSVVSQVLTGELFF. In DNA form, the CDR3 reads TGTGCCAGCAGCGTAGTATCACAGGTTCTCACCGGGGAGCTGTTTTTT. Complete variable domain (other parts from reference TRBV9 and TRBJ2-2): DSGVTQTPKHLITATGQRVTLRCSPRSGDLSVYWYQQSLDQGLQFLIQYYNGEERAKGNILERFSAQQFPDLHSELNLSSLELGDSALYFCASSVVSQVLTGELFFGEGSRLTVL.

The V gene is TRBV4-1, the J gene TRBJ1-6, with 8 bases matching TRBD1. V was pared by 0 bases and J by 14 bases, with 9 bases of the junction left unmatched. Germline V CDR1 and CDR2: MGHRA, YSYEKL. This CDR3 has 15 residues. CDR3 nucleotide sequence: TGCGCCAGCAGCCAAGATCCCCAGGGGGCATTGTCCCTCCACTTT. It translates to CASSQDPQGALSLHF.